One sample yielded the 14 T cell receptor beta chains listed below, sequenced in a study of regulatory T cells in long-lasting Graves disease. Relying on iRepertoire HTBI primers and Arm-PCR of CDR3 regions, the team built TCR beta libraries. From the multiplex PCR reads, TCRdb called clonotypes with MiXCR, one entry per CDR3 protein. This sample carries around 300,000 distinct CDR3 sequences, under 25% of them seen once, and the ten largest clones take just over 55%. Documented time point: persistent/refractory GD, antithyroid drugs over 5 years with positive TRAb. RNA isolated from PBMCs was used to make the TCR library. The input for sequencing was peripheral blood mononuclear cells (PBMCs), taken when the disease was refractory, from a patient treated with antithyroid drugs. The receptor set was obtained from a female donor with Graves disease.

The chain links TRBV20-1 to TRBJ2-7; 12 bases align to TRBD1. The CDR3 is made up of 17 amino acids. Germline V gene lookup returns CDR1 DFQATT and CDR2 SNEGSKA (reference sequence). V lost 6 bases and J lost 3; bases outside the gene matches: 15. CDR3 sequence reads: CSAGRVGQGARNYEQYF. The CDR3 coding sequence is TGCAGTGCCGGACGTGTGGGACAGGGGGCGCGGAACTACGAGCAGTACTTC.

This clonotype was seen at least ten times. The gene calls are TRBV28 and TRBJ1-3, with D hard to call. The germline V gene encodes CDR1 MDHEN and CDR2 SYDVKM. This CDR3 is 15 amino acids long. V was shortened by 5 bases and J by 4 bases, with 15 bases between the two germline ends. Here the CDR3 reads CASSPYMGGGNTIYF. DNA of the CDR3: TGTGCCAGCAGTCCCTATATGGGAGGAGGAAACACCATATATTTT.

This sequence joins TRBV7-9 and TRBJ2-5; TRBD2 might be the D (6 bases). The CDR3 covers 14 residues. Between the trimmed V and J ends, which lost 4 bases and 2 bases, there was a span of 11 bases. Germline V gene data show CDR1 as SEHNR and CDR2 as FQNEAQ (reference sequence). The CDR3 nucleotides are TGTGCCAGCAGCTGGAGCGGGTCACAAGAGACCCAGTACTTC. Residues: CASSWSGSQETQYF.

The CDR3 bases are TGTGCCAGCAGTTATGGGACAGTAGGGACTGAAGCTTTCTTT. Its protein product is CASSYGTVGTEAFF. The rearrangement uses TRBV6-5 and TRBJ1-1; 7 positions agree with TRBD1. J gave up 5 bases and V 3 bases, and 6 bases lay outside the gene matches. CDR3 size: 14 residues. From germline, CDR1 is MNHEY and CDR2 SVGAGI.

This clonotype was observed at least ten times. The genes are TRBV6-2 or TRBV6-3 and TRBJ1-3; 9 nucleotides agree with TRBD1. This CDR3 has 17 residues. The V and J ends lost 4 bases and 3 bases, in that order; junction bases with no gene match: 10. The germline V gene has CDR1 MNHEY and CDR2 SVGEGT. The CDR3 loop is CASSSSAGTGSGNTIYF. In nucleotides, the CDR3 is TGTGCCAGCAGTTCTTCCGCCGGGACAGGGAGTGGAAACACCATATATTTT.

This clonotype was seen a few times. V usage is TRBV20-1 and J usage is TRBJ2-2; possible D gene TRBD2, 6 bases. V gave up 7 bases and J gave up 4 bases, with 10 bases separating them. The germline V gene encodes CDR1 DFQATT and CDR2 SNEGSKA (reference sequence). There are 12 residues in the CDR3. CDR3 residues: CSGGTGTGELFF. The CDR3 DNA reads TGCAGTGGGGGGACTGGCACCGGGGAGCTGTTTTTT.

With regard to this clonotype: With a much larger clone just one base away, this may be a read error. This sequence joins TRBV7-2 and TRBJ2-5, with 8 bases lining up with TRBD2. Trimming took 3 bases from V and 9 from J; bases not matched to a gene: 12. This CDR3 has 15 amino acids. CDR1 and CDR2 (germline): SGHTA, FQGNSA. The CDR3 sequence is CASSLGGLVGGAQYF. The CDR3 bases are TGTGCCAGCAGCTTGGGGGGACTAGTAGGAGGGGCCCAGTACTTC.

This clonotype has ten or more counts. The chain joins TRBV3-1 to TRBJ2-5; D is possibly TRBD1 (6 bases). Germline V gives CDR1 LGHDT, CDR2 YNNKEL (reference sequence). Between the trimmed V and J ends, which lost 0 bases and 0 bases, there was a span of 14 bases. This CDR3 has 17 residues. This CDR3 is CASSQDRWGPYQETQYF. The CDR3 DNA follows: TGTGCCAGCAGCCAAGATCGGTGGGGGCCGTACCAAGAGACCCAGTACTTC.

This clonotype has a count of ten or more. The rearrangement links TRBV6-2 or TRBV6-3 to TRBJ2-5; 13 nucleotides agree with TRBD2. The junction had 13 bases not matched to a gene; V was cut back by 7 bases and J by 5 bases. The CDR3 extends over 17 amino acids. Per the germline V gene, CDR1 is MNHEY and CDR2 is SVGEGT. CDR3 sequence reads: CASTNSYRLAGGETQYF. CDR3 nucleotide sequence: TGTGCCAGCACCAACTCATATCGACTAGCGGGAGGTGAGACCCAGTACTTC.

This clonotype was observed a few times. The CDR3 DNA is TGTGCCTCAGGAGGCCTAGCGGGAGGAACGGACGAGCAGTACTTC. Translated, it gives CASGGLAGGTDEQYF. The chain couples TRBV10-3 to TRBJ2-7; 11 nucleotides line up with TRBD2. The CDR3 extends over 15 amino acids. The germline CDR1 and CDR2 sequences are ENHRY and SYGVKD. The V gene end was trimmed by 11 bases and the J gene end by 5 bases; junction bases not matched to a gene: 14.

The chain links TRBV14 to TRBJ2-7, with D perhaps matching TRBD2 (7 bases). Looked up from germline, CDR1 is SGHDN and CDR2 is FVKESK. The CDR3 totals 15 residues. Trimming removed 1 base from V and 3 bases from J, with 13 bases in between. Here the CDR3 DNA reads TGTGCCAGCAGCCAAGCTCGGGGGGCTTACTACGAGCAGTACTTC. Encoded protein: CASSQARGAYYEQYF.

The sample holds many counts of this clonotype. The CDR3 coding sequence is TGTGCCAGCAGTTTAGGGGTCGATGTCTACGAGCAGTACTTC. It translates to CASSLGVDVYEQYF. The chain combines TRBV28 with TRBJ2-7, with D unclear. CDR1 and CDR2 from the germline V gene are MDHEN and SYDVKM. V lost 2 bases and J lost 3, with 11 bases in between. CDR3 length: 14 amino acids. Filled out from reference TRBV28 and TRBJ2-7, the complete variable domain reads DVKVTQSSRYLVKRTGEKVFLECVQDMDHENMFWYRQDPGLGLRLIYFSYDVKMKEKGDIPEGYSVSREKKERFSLILESASTNQTSMYLCASSLGVDVYEQYFGPGTRLTVT.

In its sample, this clonotype was seen a few times. The genes are TRBV28 and TRBJ2-3, with a weak D call TRBD1 (6 bases). V shed 3 bases and J shed 7 bases, with 14 bases lying between them. The CDR3 loop spans 14 amino acids. Germline V lookup: CDR1 MDHEN, CDR2 SYDVKM. CDR3 residues: CASSLWDMFNTQYF. In nucleotides, the CDR3 is TGTGCCAGCAGTTTGTGGGACATGTTCAATACGCAGTATTTT.

A few counts support this clonotype. The rearrangement uses TRBV5-1 and TRBJ2-7; no clear D gene. Germline CDR1 reads SGHRS; CDR2 reads YFSETQ. This CDR3 is built from 13 residues. V was shortened by 1 base and J by 2 bases, with 7 bases between the two germline ends. Written as DNA, the CDR3 is TGCGCCAGCAGCTTGACAGCTCCCTACGAGCAGTACTTC. Residues: CASSLTAPYEQYF.